The clone carrying this T cell receptor beta chain came up many times. The V end lost 1 base, the J end lost 5 bases, and 14 bases lay between the germline ends. Per germline, CDR1 SGHTA and CDR2 FQGTGA. The CDR3 is 15 residues long. As for time point: persistent/refractory GD, antithyroid drugs over 5 years with positive TRAb. The TCR library was made from RNA extracted from PBMCs. Through Arm-PCR of CDR3 regions and iRepertoire HTBI primers, TCR beta libraries were built. TCRdb reprocessed the multiplex PCR reads with MiXCR, giving one entry per CDR3 protein. The repertoire holds 300,000 or so distinct CDR3 sequences, with about 18% as singletons. The sample belongs to a study of regulatory T cells in long-lasting Graves disease.

The chain is built from TRBV7-3 and TRBJ2-5; perhaps D is TRBD1 or TRBD2 (6 bases each). The source is a female donor with Graves disease. This specimen consisted of peripheral blood mononuclear cells (PBMCs), obtained when the disease was refractory, from a patient treated with antithyroid drugs. CDR3 amino acids: CASSLITRGVETQYF. The DNA for the CDR3 is TGTGCCAGCAGCTTAATCACGAGGGGGGTGGAGACCCAGTACTTC.